This passage covers 15 T cell receptor beta chains from one sample sequenced in a study of STAT5B mutations in CD4+ large granular lymphocyte leukemia. Profiled with immunoSEQ multiplex PCR; TCRdb holds only in-frame clones, not every one. The table lists 30,000 to 40,000 clones, approximately 85% of them singletons. Specimen: CD4+ T cells from blood buffy coats. These TCRs come from a human donor in good health.

This clone was observed a handful of times. The chain is built from TRBV19 and TRBJ1-1; TRBD1 matches 7 bases. The CDR3 has 14 residues. Germline V gives CDR1 LNHDA, CDR2 SQIVND (reference sequence). With V trimmed by 3 bases and J by 1 base, 2 bases remained unmatched. CDR3 region: CASSMHRGNTEAFF. The CDR3 coding sequence is TGTGCCAGTAGTATGCACAGGGGGAACACTGAAGCTTTCTTT.

This rearrangement joins TRBV12-5 to TRBJ2-2; maybe TRBD2 (6 bases). Deletions cut 6 bases from V and 6 bases from J, with 14 bases between. Germline V gene sequence: CDR1 LGHNT, CDR2 FRNRAP. This CDR3 comprises 14 residues. As DNA, the CDR3 is TGTGCTAGTGGCCTCGGGACTCCAGCCGGGGAGCTGTTTTTT. Residues: CASGLGTPAGELFF.

This sequence joins TRBV5-1 and TRBJ2-2, with 8 bases aligning to TRBD1. Per germline, CDR1 SGHRS and CDR2 YFSETQ. With 0 bases clipped from V and 7 bases from J, the junction kept 5 bases outside the gene matches. The CDR3 is made up of 15 amino acids. The CDR3 DNA is TGCGCCAGCAGCTTGGAAGGACAGGGATTCGGGGAGCTGTTTTTT. This codes for CASSLEGQGFGELFF.

This clone has a single count. CDR3 bases: TGTGCCAGCAGAGGGAGGACAGGGAGGGCAGATACGCAGTATTTT. Translating it yields CASRGRTGRADTQYF. The chain recombines TRBV6-6 with TRBJ2-3, with a possible D match to TRBD1 (8 bases). This CDR3 comprises 15 residues. Per the germline V gene, CDR1 is MNHNY and CDR2 is SVGAGI (reference sequence). V lost 6 bases, J lost 4 bases, and 17 bases lay in between.

The gene calls are TRBV28 and TRBJ1-2; a possible D gene is TRBD1 (6 bases). This CDR3 comprises 13 residues. Trimming removed 7 bases from V and 4 bases from J, with 13 bases in between. Germline-derived CDR1 and CDR2 are MDHEN and SYDVKM. The CDR3 coding sequence is TGTGCCAGCAACCAAGACAGGCCCTATGGCTACACCTTC. Translated, it gives CASNQDRPYGYTF.

The genes are TRBV5-4 and TRBJ1-1; D is undetermined. Trimming left V 4 bases short and J 2 bases short, with 9 bases between. Germline lookup yields CDR1 SGHNT and CDR2 YYREEE (reference sequence). This CDR3 is built from 13 residues. For the CDR3, the DNA is TGTGCCAGCAGCGGGGAGCCCAACACTGAAGCTTTCTTT. Its protein product is CASSGEPNTEAFF. The full variable domain, with the rest looked up from reference TRBV5-4 and TRBJ1-1, is ETGVTQSPTHLIKTRGQQVTLRCSSQSGHNTVSWYQQALGQGPQFIFQYYREEENGRGNFPPRFSGLQFPNYSSELNVNALELDDSALYLCASSGEPNTEAFFGQGTRLTVV.

The chain joins TRBV19 to TRBJ2-4; maybe TRBD2 (6 bases). The CDR3 spans 13 residues. Trimming stripped 5 bases from V and 6 bases from J, with 11 bases between. Germline values: CDR1 LNHDA, CDR2 SQIVND (reference sequence). DNA for the CDR3: TGTGCCAGTAGTCGGACTATGGCAAACATTCAGTACTTC. This encodes CASSRTMANIQYF.

The chain couples TRBV2 to TRBJ2-3; no clear D. Germline-derived CDR1 and CDR2 are SNHLY and FYNNEI. The V end lost 6 bases, the J end lost 3 bases, and 16 bases lay between the germline ends. This CDR3 comprises 15 residues. CDR3 nucleotides: TGTGCCAGCAGGGCCGGGCCCTTCGGGACAGATACGCAGTATTTT. As protein: CASRAGPFGTDTQYF.

This chain connects TRBV5-4 to TRBJ2-1; 9 positions agree with TRBD2. Trimming cost V 4 bases and J 2 bases; bases outside gene matches: 4. The CDR3 extends over 15 amino acids. Per the germline V gene, CDR1 is SGHNT and CDR2 is YYREEE (reference sequence). The CDR3 region has the DNA TGTGCCAGCAGCGAAGGACTAGCGACCTACAATGAGCAGTTCTTC. Residues: CASSEGLATYNEQFF.

The rearrangement links TRBV7-9 to TRBJ1-1; a possible D gene is TRBD1 (5 bases). Trimming stripped 6 bases from V and 0 bases from J, with 14 bases between. Per the germline V gene, CDR1 is SEHNR and CDR2 is FQNEAQ (reference sequence). The CDR3 covers 15 residues. The CDR3 DNA reads TGTGCCAGCAGGCCTGGGGCCGAGATGAACACTGAAGCTTTCTTT. It codes for CASRPGAEMNTEAFF.

This clone showed up just once. The V and J genes are TRBV7-2 and TRBJ1-4; D ambiguous. Germline V gives CDR1 SGHTA, CDR2 FQGNSA. The V end lost 5 bases, the J end lost 3 bases, and 7 bases lay between the germline ends. This CDR3 is built from 13 residues. CDR3 DNA: TGTGCCAGCAGCCCCGACCCTAATGAAAAACTGTTTTTT. Protein: CASSPDPNEKLFF.

J is TRBJ2-3 and V is TRBV18; D remains ambiguous. CDR1 and CDR2 (germline): KGHSH, LQKENI. V was shortened by 0 bases and J by 0 bases, with 10 bases between the two germline ends. The CDR3 has 16 residues. CDR3 nucleotide sequence: TGTGCCAGCTCACCACCACGTCAGTCTAGCACAGATACGCAGTATTTT. It codes for CASSPPRQSSTDTQYF.

The chain carries TRBV7-9 and TRBJ1-4; D gene uncertain. Trimming pared 1 base from V and 5 bases from J, leaving 8 bases between. Germline CDR1 SEHNR, CDR2 FQNEAQ (reference sequence). CDR3 length: 14 amino acids. CDR3: CASSLGPGNEKLFF. The CDR3, as DNA: TGTGCCAGCAGCTTAGGGCCAGGCAATGAAAAACTGTTTTTT.

This clone was seen only once. This chain links TRBV18 with TRBJ1-3; D uncertain. The CDR3 totals 16 residues. Trimming cost V 0 bases and J 4 bases, with 13 bases left between them. The germline gives CDR1 KGHSH, CDR2 LQKENI. DNA for the CDR3: TGTGCCAGCTCACCACCGAGCAGTTTATACGGAAACACCATATATTTT. It specifies CASSPPSSLYGNTIYF.

The chain joins TRBV6-6 to TRBJ1-1, with D tentatively TRBD1 (6 bases). Germline V gene data show CDR1 as MNHNY and CDR2 as SVGAGI (reference sequence). The CDR3 totals 14 residues. V was shortened by 4 bases and J by 14 bases, with 23 bases between the two germline ends. The CDR3 nucleotides read TGTGCCAGCAGTTCCTCCGGGACCCAAGGGGGATCCTTCTTT. It yields the protein CASSSSGTQGGSFF.